These 29 T cell receptor beta chains were sequenced from one sample in a study of OX40 agonist ivuxolimab in advanced cancers. TCRdb's copy holds only in-frame clones and misses some; the assay was immunoSEQ multiplex PCR. The table lists fewer than 85,000 clones, less than 85% of them singletons, with 0.75% to 0.85% in the top ten. The sequencing here drew on CD4+ or CD8+ T cells sorted from blood, taken in a trial of the OX40 agonist ivuxolimab. The source is an adult with an advanced solid tumor such as melanoma, head and neck, liver or kidney cancer.

The gene calls are TRBV30 and TRBJ2-3; perhaps TRBD2 as D (5 bases). The germline V and J ends were trimmed by 5 bases and 4 bases, with 10 bases remaining between them. Germline V gene sequence: CDR1 GTSNPN, CDR2 SVGIG (reference sequence). The length of the CDR3 is 12 residues. The CDR3 sequence is CAWDLAPDTQYF. For the CDR3, the DNA is TGTGCCTGGGACCTAGCCCCAGATACGCAGTATTTT.

The rearrangement joins TRBV11-2 to TRBJ1-1; no firm D call. Trimming took 5 bases from V and 5 from J, leaving 15 bases between them. Germline V gene data show CDR1 as SGHAT and CDR2 as FQNNGV. The CDR3 sequence is 14 residues long. The CDR3 DNA sequence: TGTGCCAGCAGCCCTAGTGGGGTTGGAACTGAAGCTTTCTTT. It specifies CASSPSGVGTEAFF.

This chain connects TRBV7-9 to TRBJ1-1, with TRBD1 as a possible D gene (6 bases). This CDR3 has 13 amino acids. CDR1 is SEHNR and CDR2 is FQNEAQ in the germline V gene (reference sequence). CDR3 amino acids: CVSDGQQNTEAFF. CDR3 DNA sequence: TGTGTCTCGGACGGACAGCAAAACACTGAAGCTTTCTTT.

This clone was detected a few times. CDR3 sequence reads: CASSLRGTDLGYTF. The CDR3 coding sequence is TGCGCCAGCAGCTTAAGAGGGACCGACCTTGGCTACACCTTC. V usage is TRBV5-1 and J usage is TRBJ1-2; D might be TRBD1 (5 bases). Per germline, CDR1 SGHRS and CDR2 YFSETQ. This CDR3 contains 14 residues. The V gene lost 2 bases and the J gene lost 7 bases, with 15 bases spanning the gap.

A note on this clone: A junction end diverges from the germline sequence, so it may reflect a read error. This specimen includes other DNA sequences encoding the same CDR3. This chain joins TRBV5-1 and TRBJ2-7, with D maybe TRBD1 (6 bases). CDR1 is SGHRS and CDR2 is YFSETQ in the germline V gene. The CDR3 spans 14 residues. CDR3: CASSPGTLLYEQYF. The DNA of the CDR3 is TGCGCCAGCAGCCCCGGGACATTACTCTACGAGCAATACTTC.

The chain uses TRBV7-9 and TRBJ1-5; D is uncertain. The CDR3 totals 13 residues. The ends were cut back, 3 bases at V and 5 bases at J, with 8 bases in the middle. From germline, CDR1 is SEHNR and CDR2 FQNEAQ (reference sequence). This CDR3 reads CASSFGGDQPQHF. CDR3 DNA: TGTGCCAGCAGCTTCGGCGGGGATCAGCCCCAGCATTTT. The entire variable domain, with the rest obtained from reference TRBV7-9 and TRBJ1-5, is as follows: DTGVSQNPRHKITKRGQNVTFRCDPISEHNRLYWYRQTLGQGPEFLTYFQNEAQLEKSRLLSDRFSAERPKGSFSTLEIQRTEQGDSAMYLCASSFGGDQPQHFGDGTRLSIL.

The chain combines TRBV5-1 with TRBJ1-2; a possible D gene is TRBD1 (5 bases). Trimming pared 0 bases from V and 8 bases from J, leaving 11 bases between. CDR3 size: 13 residues. The germline V gene has CDR1 SGHRS and CDR2 YFSETQ. CDR3 sequence: CASSLEGAQGYTF. DNA of the CDR3: TGCGCCAGCAGCTTGGAAGGGGCACAGGGCTACACCTTC.

The chain couples TRBV7-9 to TRBJ2-3; 9 bases map to TRBD1. J lost 2 bases, V lost 4 bases, and 1 base had no gene match. Germline CDR1 is SEHNR and CDR2 is FQNEAQ (reference sequence). CDR3 length: 14 amino acids. The CDR3 DNA sequence: TGTGCCAGCAGCTGGACAGGGGACACAGATACGCAGTATTTT. It translates to CASSWTGDTDTQYF.

The CDR3 DNA reads as TGTGCCAGCAGCATCGGGACTGGGGATTCACCCCTCCACTTT. It specifies CASSIGTGDSPLHF. This chain links TRBV5-8 with TRBJ1-6, with D tentatively TRBD1 (5 bases). This CDR3 has 14 amino acids. CDR1 is SGHTS, CDR2 YDEGEE, per germline. Trimming shortened V by 4 bases and J by 8 bases, and 13 bases separated the two germline ends.

This clone occurred a few times. The CDR3: CASSYSYRRATDTQYF. The CDR3 nucleotides read TGTGCCAGCAGTTACTCGTACAGGCGGGCCACAGATACGCAGTATTTT. The chain recombines TRBV6-6 with TRBJ2-3, with D perhaps assigned TRBD1 or TRBD2 (5 bases each). Germline V gene data show CDR1 as MNHNY and CDR2 as SVGAGI (reference sequence). The CDR3 length is 16 residues. V lost 0 bases and J lost 2, with 12 bases in between.

The chain links TRBV9 to TRBJ2-5; 9 bases map to TRBD2. The length of the CDR3 is 15 residues. Germline V gene sequence: CDR1 SGDLS, CDR2 YYNGEE. Trimming cost V 2 bases and J 2 bases; bases outside gene matches: 4. CDR3 in DNA: TGTGCCAGCAGCGTGAGGAGCGGGGGGCAAGAGACCCAGTACTTC. It specifies CASSVRSGGQETQYF.

There are a few counts of this clone. The rearrangement joins TRBV28 to TRBJ2-2; the D is unclear. Germline CDR1 reads MDHEN; CDR2 reads SYDVKM. The V end lost 6 bases, the J end lost 5 bases, and 7 bases lay between the germline ends. The CDR3 has 12 amino acids. The CDR3 coding sequence is TGTGCCAGCAGCGGTTGGACCGGGGAGCTGTTTTTT. Its translation is CASSGWTGELFF.

This clone was seen just once. The gene calls are TRBV4-3 and TRBJ2-2; unclear D gene. The germline gives CDR1 LGHNA, CDR2 YSLEER. The CDR3 runs to 13 residues. The V end lost 4 bases, the J end lost 8 bases, and 11 bases lay between the germline ends. CDR3 bases: TGCGCCAGCAGCCCCCAGAGATTAGGGGAGCTGTTTTTT. Its protein is CASSPQRLGELFF.

The rearrangement uses TRBV20-1 and TRBJ1-3; D is uncertain. The V end was cut by 6 bases, the J end by 4 bases, with 7 bases between. The germline gives CDR1 DFQATT, CDR2 SNEGSKA (reference sequence). There are 11 residues in the CDR3. The CDR3 here is CSAPQGNTIYF. The CDR3 nucleotides are TGCAGTGCACCTCAGGGAAACACCATATATTTT.

V usage is TRBV19 and J usage is TRBJ2-3, with 9 bases that match TRBD2. The germline V gene has CDR1 LNHDA and CDR2 SQIVND (reference sequence). J was trimmed by 4 bases and V by 7 bases; bases with no gene match: 6. This CDR3 has 14 residues. The DNA for the CDR3 is TGTGCCAGTAACGGAGCGGGGGGTGCAGATACGCAGTATTTT. This codes for CASNGAGGADTQYF.

The rearrangement joins TRBV4-3 to TRBJ2-2; D is uncertain. Deletions cut 0 bases from V and 1 base from J, with 6 bases between. The CDR3 covers 15 residues. The germline CDR1 and CDR2 sequences are LGHNA and YSLEER. The CDR3 spells CASSQELVNTGELFF. The CDR3 nucleotides read TGCGCCAGCAGCCAAGAGCTCGTGAACACCGGGGAGCTGTTTTTT.

The chain combines TRBV6-5 with TRBJ1-2; TRBD1 aligns across 9 bases. The CDR3 runs 14 residues. Germline V CDR1 and CDR2: MNHEY, SVGAGI. J lost 5 bases, V lost 6 bases, and 7 bases had no gene match. CDR3 residues: CASRIGQGIYGYTF. Written as DNA, the CDR3 is TGTGCCAGCAGGATCGGACAGGGGATTTATGGCTACACCTTC.

This chain connects TRBV5-6 to TRBJ1-3, with D perhaps TRBD1 (5 bases). The germline CDR1 and CDR2 sequences are SGHDT and YYEEEE. Trimming took off 0 bases at V and 0 bases at J, with 7 bases between the two ends. There are 15 residues in the CDR3. CDR3 DNA: TGTGCCAGCAGCTTGGCACAGGTCTCTGGAAACACCATATATTTT. This sequence encodes CASSLAQVSGNTIYF. Filled out from reference TRBV5-6 and TRBJ1-3, the complete variable domain reads DAGVTQSPTHLIKTRGQQVTLRCSPKSGHDTVSWYQQALGQGPQFIFQYYEEEERQRGNFPDRFSGHQFPNYSSELNVNALLLGDSALYLCASSLAQVSGNTIYFGEGSWLTVV.

This clone showed up just a few times. The V and J genes are TRBV9 and TRBJ1-1; the D is unclear. From germline, CDR1 is SGDLS and CDR2 YYNGEE. The CDR3 extends over 15 amino acids. Trimming stripped 0 bases from V and 2 bases from J, with 11 bases between. CDR3 amino acids: CASSVAGSLNTEAFF. The CDR3 DNA is TGTGCCAGCAGCGTAGCCGGGAGCTTAAACACTGAAGCTTTCTTT.

Only a few counts were recorded for this clone. J is TRBJ2-2 and V is TRBV7-9; TRBD1 matches at 8 bases. Per the germline V gene, CDR1 is SEHNR and CDR2 is FQNEAQ (reference sequence). CDR3 length: 14 residues. Trimming at V came to 4 bases and at J to 6 bases, leaving 4 bases not matched to a gene. CDR3 in DNA: TGTGCCAGCAGCTGGACAGGGAGGTCCGGGGAGCTGTTTTTT. Translated: CASSWTGRSGELFF.

The chain carries TRBV6-1 and TRBJ1-4; D unclear. Trimming stripped 4 bases from V and 0 bases from J, with 9 bases between. The CDR3 length is 15 residues. Per the germline V gene, CDR1 is MNHNS and CDR2 is SASEGT. The CDR3 spells CASSAQEATNEKLFF. DNA for the CDR3: TGTGCCAGCAGTGCGCAGGAGGCAACTAATGAAAAACTGTTTTTT.

This clone occurred once. V and J are TRBV7-2 and TRBJ2-5; either TRBD1 or TRBD2 may supply D (5 bases each). V shed 4 bases and J shed 1 base, with 13 bases lying between them. There are 15 residues in the CDR3. The germline V gene has CDR1 SGHTA and CDR2 FQGNSA. As DNA, the CDR3 is TGTGCCAGCAGCTATACCGGGACCGCCCAAGAGACCCAGTACTTC. Its protein is CASSYTGTAQETQYF. The whole variable domain, filled in from reference TRBV7-2 and TRBJ2-5, reads GAGVSQSPSNKVTEKGKDVELRCDPISGHTALYWYRQSLGQGLEFLIYFQGNSAPDKSGLPSDRFSAERTGGSVSTLTIQRTQQEDSAVYLCASSYTGTAQETQYFGPGTRLLVL.

This chain links TRBV18 with TRBJ2-7; D perhaps matches TRBD2 (6 bases). V was trimmed by 0 bases and J by 5 bases, leaving 14 bases between them. This CDR3 has 15 residues. Germline values: CDR1 KGHSH, CDR2 LQKENI. The DNA of the CDR3 is TGTGCCAGCTCACCACCGAATGTCCGCGGGGACGAGCAGTACTTC. Translation gives CASSPPNVRGDEQYF.

This chain uses TRBV7-2 with TRBJ2-1, with 8 bases matching TRBD2. This CDR3 has 14 residues. Germline trimming cut 6 bases from V and 5 bases from J; bases unmatched to any gene: 6. Germline V gene data show CDR1 as SGHTA and CDR2 as FQGNSA. The CDR3 DNA sequence: TGTGCCAGCAGGCGCGGGGGGAGCGACAATGAGCAGTTCTTC. It is translated as CASRRGGSDNEQFF.

This clone occurred once. V and J are TRBV7-9 and TRBJ1-3; tentatively, D is TRBD1 (5 bases). This CDR3 region has 15 residues. Between the trimmed V and J ends, which lost 6 bases and 0 bases, there was a span of 12 bases. Germline V lookup: CDR1 SEHNR, CDR2 FQNEAQ (reference sequence). In nucleotides, the CDR3 is TGTGCCAGCAGTTCGGGACTTTCCTCTGGAAACACCATATATTTT. It translates to CASSSGLSSGNTIYF. Looking up the rest from reference TRBV7-9 and TRBJ1-3 gives the full variable domain: DTGVSQNPRHKITKRGQNVTFRCDPISEHNRLYWYRQTLGQGPEFLTYFQNEAQLEKSRLLSDRFSAERPKGSFSTLEIQRTEQGDSAMYLCASSSGLSSGNTIYFGEGSWLTVV.

About this clone: The same CDR3 also results from other DNA sequences found in this sample. V and J are TRBV7-2 and TRBJ2-5; 8 bases fit TRBD1. CDR1 and CDR2 from the germline V gene are SGHTA and FQGNSA. The CDR3 totals 14 residues. J lost 1 base, V lost 2 bases, and 0 bases had no gene match. The chain's CDR3 is CASSLTGGQETQYF. CDR3 in DNA: TGTGCCAGCAGCTTAACAGGGGGCCAAGAGACCCAGTACTTC.

Concerning this clone: This sample includes further DNA sequences coding for the same CDR3. The chain has TRBV5-6 and TRBJ1-3; 9 bases line up with TRBD1. CDR1 is SGHDT and CDR2 is YYEEEE in the germline V gene. There are 18 residues in the CDR3. Losses at the gene ends were 1 base for V and 5 bases for J; bases not matched to a gene: 13. In DNA, the CDR3 is TGTGCCAGCAGCTTGAACCCTTTTGGGGGACAGGGAAGAAACACCATATATTTT. This encodes CASSLNPFGGQGRNTIYF.

This chain uses TRBV9 with TRBJ2-1, with D unclear. The germline CDR1 and CDR2 sequences are SGDLS and YYNGEE. There are 14 residues in the CDR3. Trimming took 2 bases from V and 5 from J, leaving 11 bases between them. The CDR3 is CASSVDPTNNEQFF. The CDR3 region has the DNA TGTGCCAGCAGCGTGGACCCTACGAACAATGAGCAGTTCTTC.

This sequence joins TRBV5-6 and TRBJ2-7; D not certain. The CDR3 runs 13 residues. The V end lost 1 base, the J end lost 4 bases, and 9 bases lay between the germline ends. In germline, CDR1 is SGHDT, CDR2 YYEEEE. CDR3 region: CASSLKPGYEQYF. Written as DNA, the CDR3 is TGTGCCAGCAGCTTGAAGCCGGGTTACGAGCAGTACTTC.